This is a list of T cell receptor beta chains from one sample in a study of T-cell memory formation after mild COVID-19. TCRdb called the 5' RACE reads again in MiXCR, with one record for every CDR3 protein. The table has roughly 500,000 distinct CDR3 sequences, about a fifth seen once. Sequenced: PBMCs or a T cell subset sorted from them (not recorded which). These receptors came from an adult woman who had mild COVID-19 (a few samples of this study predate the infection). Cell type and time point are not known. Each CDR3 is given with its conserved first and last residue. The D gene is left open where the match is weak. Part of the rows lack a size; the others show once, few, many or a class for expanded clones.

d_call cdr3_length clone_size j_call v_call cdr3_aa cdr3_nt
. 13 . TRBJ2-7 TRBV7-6 CASSSSTGRFEYF TGTGCCAGCAGCTCATCGACAGGGAGGTTTGAGTACTTC
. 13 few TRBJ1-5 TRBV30 CAWSRGARQPQHF TGTGCCTGGAGTCGCGGGGCACGCCAGCCCCAGCATTTT
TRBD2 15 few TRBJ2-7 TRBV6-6 CASRPRLAGDYEQYF TGTGCCAGCAGACCTAGACTAGCGGGGGACTACGAGCAGTACTTC
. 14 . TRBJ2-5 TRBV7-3 CASSLNTLGGTQYF TGTGCCAGCAGCCTAAATACCCTGGGGGGGACCCAGTACTTC
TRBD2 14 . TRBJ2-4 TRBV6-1 CASSEAAGGHIQYF TGTGCCAGCAGTGAAGCAGCGGGGGGGCACATTCAGTACTTC
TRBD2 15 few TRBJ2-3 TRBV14 CASSRLEGGMDTQYF TGTGCCAGCAGCCGACTAGAGGGAGGGATGGATACGCAGTATTTT
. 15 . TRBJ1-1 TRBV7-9 CASSLQGPPGTEAFF TGTGCCAGCAGCTTGCAGGGCCCCCCAGGCACTGAAGCTTTCTTT
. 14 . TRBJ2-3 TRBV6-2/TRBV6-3 CASSYSHYPDTQYF TGTGCCAGCAGTTACTCTCACTATCCAGATACGCAGTATTTT
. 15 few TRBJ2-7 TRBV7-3 CASSKGGGLTYEQYF TGTGCCAGCAGCAAAGGGGGGGGCCTGACCTACGAGCAGTACTTC
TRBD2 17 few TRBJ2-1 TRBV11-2 CASSSPKTAGGYNEQFF TGTGCCAGCAGCTCCCCTAAAACAGCGGGGGGCTACAATGAGCAGTTCTTC
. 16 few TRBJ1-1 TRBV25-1 CASSEGGGTLNTEAFF TGTGCCAGCAGTGAAGGGGGGGGCACCCTGAACACTGAAGCTTTCTTT
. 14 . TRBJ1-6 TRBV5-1 CASSADRQNSPLHF TGCGCCAGCAGCGCGGACAGACAGAATTCACCCCTCCACTTT
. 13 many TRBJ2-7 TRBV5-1 CASSRFTTYEQYF TGCGCCAGCAGCCGCTTTACAACCTACGAGCAGTACTTC
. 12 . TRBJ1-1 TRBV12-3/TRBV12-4 CASSFGEPEAFF TGTGCCAGCAGTTTTGGTGAGCCTGAAGCTTTCTTT
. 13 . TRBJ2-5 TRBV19 CASSIRGVVTQYF TGTGCCAGTAGTATAAGAGGTGTAGTGACCCAGTACTTC
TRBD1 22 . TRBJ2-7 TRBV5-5 CASSFFSNWGQRPHSFSYEQYF TGTGCCAGCAGCTTTTTCTCAAATTGGGGACAGAGACCCCACTCCTTCTCCTACGAGCAGTACTTC
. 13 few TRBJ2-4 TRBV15 CATSPGTLLIQYF TGTGCCACCAGCCCCGGGACCTTACTCATTCAGTACTTC
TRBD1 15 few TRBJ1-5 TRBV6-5 CASRPDRDSNQPQHF TGTGCCAGCAGACCGGACAGGGATAGCAATCAGCCCCAGCATTTT
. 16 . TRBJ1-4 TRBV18 CASSPPSRRKPEKLFF TGTGCCAGCTCACCACCCTCGAGGAGGAAACCCGAAAAACTGTTTTTT